This T cell receptor (beta chain) was observed in a study of identical twins. This clonotype came up a few times. TCRdb analysed the 5' RACE reads with MiXCR anew, one entry per CDR3 protein. The top ten hold 0.91% of the sample, which has just over 500,000 distinct CDR3 sequences, about 20% seen once. The CDR3 has 12 amino acids. The V end lost 0 bases, the J end lost 11 bases, and 11 bases lay between the germline ends. Germline V gene lookup returns CDR1 DFQATT and CDR2 SNEGSKA (reference sequence). This same sample was also part of a study on T cells expressing NK-cell markers.

Material for sequencing was CD4+ T cells sorted from blood. The chain joins TRBV20-1 to TRBJ2-1; D is possibly TRBD2 (6 bases). This clonotype was sampled from a woman under 30 in good health. The CDR3: CSAREGSGQQFF. CDR3 DNA sequence: TGCAGTGCTAGAGAGGGGAGCGGGCAGCAGTTCTTC.